The TCR beta chain under discussion was sequenced for a study of identical twins. Germline lookup yields CDR1 DFQATT and CDR2 SNEGSKA (reference sequence). The CDR3 covers 14 residues. Template switching introduced a universal primer site, and the cDNA bore unique molecular identifiers. TCRdb reprocessed the 5' RACE reads with MiXCR, giving one entry per CDR3 protein. The data show around 1.7 million distinct CDR3 sequences, around 29% seen once. The table lists this clonotype with a few counts. Healthy Caucasians alone served as donors. Sequencing was done on a sample of cord blood. The gene calls are TRBV20-1 and TRBJ2-7; D is possibly TRBD1 or TRBD2 (6 bases each). The tail of the sequence fits TRBJ2-4 better, so the J call may be wrong. The source of this sequence is a newborn girl in good health. The CDR3 bases are TGCAGTGCTGAGGCGGGACAAAGACCATACATTCAGTACTTC. This gives the protein CSAEAGQRPYIQYF.